The 15 T cell receptor beta chains given below trace back to one sample, sequenced in a study of control samples from healthy donors and cancer patients. Repertoires were generated with immunoSEQ multiplex PCR, while TCRdb's copy carries only in-frame clones and drops some. This sample yields about 50,000 clones, of which around 95% are seen a single time; 1.5% to 2% belongs to the top ten. The sample consisted of blood. All receptors come from a woman aged 30 to 39 in good health.

This chain connects TRBV5-1 to TRBJ2-1, with no clear D. The germline V gene has CDR1 SGHRS and CDR2 YFSETQ. Trimming shortened V by 7 bases and J by 7 bases, and 12 bases separated the two germline ends. The CDR3 extends over 12 amino acids. The CDR3: CASGPSDNEQFF. As DNA, the CDR3 is TGCGCCAGCGGTCCGAGTGATAATGAGCAGTTCTTC.

The chain uses TRBV5-4 and TRBJ1-4, with D unresolved. The V gene lost 4 bases and the J gene lost 6 bases, with 22 bases spanning the gap. The length of the CDR3 is 17 residues. CDR1 is SGHNT, CDR2 YYREEE, per germline (reference sequence). CDR3 in DNA: TGTGCCAGCAGCCCACGACCCGGTATGACGGATTATGAAAAACTGTTTTTT. As protein: CASSPRPGMTDYEKLFF. Variable domain in full (rest from reference TRBV5-4 and TRBJ1-4): ETGVTQSPTHLIKTRGQQVTLRCSSQSGHNTVSWYQQALGQGPQFIFQYYREEENGRGNFPPRFSGLQFPNYSSELNVNALELDDSALYLCASSPRPGMTDYEKLFFGSGTQLSVL.

The V and J genes are TRBV25-1 and TRBJ1-2, with D perhaps matching TRBD1 (6 bases). Trimming took off 4 bases at V and 6 bases at J, with 12 bases between the two ends. Per germline, CDR1 MGHDK and CDR2 SYGVNS. CDR3 size: 13 residues. DNA of the CDR3: TGTGCCAGCAGTGGATCAACAGGGAATGGCTACACCTTC. It is translated as CASSGSTGNGYTF.

V and J are TRBV19 and TRBJ2-7, with TRBD1 matching over 10 bases. The CDR3 totals 19 residues. The junction had 16 bases not matched to a gene; V was cut back by 5 bases and J by 0 bases. From germline, CDR1 is LNHDA and CDR2 SQIVND (reference sequence). The CDR3 reads CASSPFPGLGQGSSYEQYF. The CDR3 DNA sequence: TGTGCCAGTAGTCCCTTCCCCGGCCTGGGACAGGGGAGCTCCTACGAGCAGTACTTC. Full variable domain (rest looked up from reference TRBV19 and TRBJ2-7): DGGITQSPKYLFRKEGQNVTLSCEQNLNHDAMYWYRQDPGQGLRLIYYSQIVNDFQKGDIAEGYSVSREKKESFPLTVTSAQKNPTAFYLCASSPFPGLGQGSSYEQYFGPGTRLTVT.

The V call is TRBV4-1, the J call TRBJ2-7; 8 bases match TRBD2. The CDR3 extends over 16 amino acids. The V gene end was trimmed by 1 base and the J gene end by 5 bases; junction bases not matched to a gene: 10. In germline, CDR1 is MGHRA, CDR2 YSYEKL. In nucleotides, the CDR3 is TGCGCCAGCAGCCAAGTCTTTAGCGGGGAAGGTCACGAGCAGTACTTC. It translates to CASSQVFSGEGHEQYF.

The chain is built from TRBV27 and TRBJ2-6; 8 bases match TRBD1. CDR3 size: 15 residues. The V gene's germline CDR1 is MNHEY and CDR2 SMNVEV (reference sequence). V lost 5 bases to trimming and J lost 2 bases; unmatched junction nucleotides: 2. The CDR3 here is CASSPQGAGANVLTF. Written as DNA, the CDR3 is TGTGCCAGCAGTCCACAGGGGGCTGGGGCCAACGTCCTGACTTTC. Based on the CDR3 plus reference TRBV27 and TRBJ2-6, the full variable domain is EAQVTQNPRYLITVTGKKLTVTCSQNMNHEYMSWYRQDPGLGLRQIYYSMNVEVTDKGDVPEGYKVSRKEKRNFPLILESPSPNQTSLYFCASSPQGAGANVLTFGAGSRLTVL.

The J gene is TRBJ2-2, the V gene TRBV27; no clear D. Germline loops: CDR1 MNHEY, CDR2 SMNVEV (reference sequence). Deletions cut 0 bases from V and 5 bases from J, with 4 bases between. The CDR3 loop spans 13 amino acids. CDR3 sequence (DNA): TGTGCCAGCAGTTTATCCTCTACCGGGGAGCTGTTTTTT. This translates into CASSLSSTGELFF.

This rearrangement joins TRBV6-1 to TRBJ1-1; D gene uncertain. Germline-derived CDR1 and CDR2 are MNHNS and SASEGT. This CDR3 has 15 amino acids. Trimming pared 2 bases from V and 1 base from J, leaving 11 bases between. The CDR3, as DNA: TGTGCCAGCAGTGAACCCCCCAACACGAACACTGAAGCTTTCTTT. It is translated as CASSEPPNTNTEAFF.

In its sample, this clone was seen once. The chain recombines TRBV9 with TRBJ2-1; the D gene could be TRBD1 or TRBD2 (5 bases each). Germline V lookup: CDR1 SGDLS, CDR2 YYNGEE. The V end lost 2 bases, the J end lost 8 bases, and 17 bases lay between the germline ends. This CDR3 has 15 amino acids. DNA for the CDR3: TGTGCCAGCAGCGTTAGTGGGACCGCCAGGGATGAGCAGTTCTTC. Translation: CASSVSGTARDEQFF.

This chain joins TRBV19 and TRBJ1-3; D unresolved. The CDR3 is 15 amino acids. Trimming cost V 7 bases and J 0 bases, with 13 bases left between them. Per the germline V gene, CDR1 is LNHDA and CDR2 is SQIVND (reference sequence). CDR3 region: CASKIGDSSGNTIYF. The CDR3 bases are TGTGCCAGTAAGATCGGGGATAGCTCTGGAAACACCATATATTTT.

This chain's CDR3 is CASSQENSYNEQFF. Written as DNA, the CDR3 is TGCGCCAGCAGCCAAGAAAACTCCTACAATGAGCAGTTCTTC. The rearrangement links TRBV4-1 to TRBJ2-1, with unresolved D. This CDR3 contains 14 residues. The V end lost 0 bases, the J end lost 0 bases, and 3 bases lay between the germline ends. Germline loops: CDR1 MGHRA, CDR2 YSYEKL.

This clone has more than one count but fewer than ten. V is TRBV5-1 and J is TRBJ2-1; perhaps D is TRBD1 or TRBD2 (5 bases each). The germline gives CDR1 SGHRS, CDR2 YFSETQ. The CDR3 runs 13 residues. The V gene lost 0 bases and the J gene lost 6 bases, with 7 bases spanning the gap. The CDR3 DNA is TGCGCCAGCAGCTTGGCAGGGAGCAATGAGCAGTTCTTC. It yields the protein CASSLAGSNEQFF.

This chain connects TRBV15 to TRBJ2-2, with 10 bases identical to TRBD2. CDR3 length equals 17 residues. J was trimmed by 2 bases and V by 5 bases; bases with no gene match: 8. Germline assignment: CDR1 LNHNV and CDR2 YYDKDF (reference sequence). The CDR3 sequence: CATSPPGLADNTGELFF. The CDR3 DNA sequence: TGTGCCACCAGCCCTCCCGGACTAGCGGACAACACCGGGGAGCTGTTTTTT. Together with reference TRBV15 and TRBJ2-2, the CDR3 gives the full variable domain: DAMVIQNPRYQVTQFGKPVTLSCSQTLNHNVMYWYQQKSSQAPKLLFHYYDKDFNNEADTPDNFQSRRPNTSFCFLDIRSPGLGDTAMYLCATSPPGLADNTGELFFGEGSRLTVL.

This clone appeared a single time. The chain couples TRBV2 to TRBJ2-3; the D gene could be TRBD1 or TRBD2 (5 bases each). The ends were cut back, 7 bases at V and 1 base at J, with 15 bases in the middle. The germline gives CDR1 SNHLY, CDR2 FYNNEI. The CDR3 is 15 residues long. The DNA for the CDR3 is TGTGCCAGCATACGAGGGGCTAGAGGCACAGATACGCAGTATTTT. It encodes CASIRGARGTDTQYF.

This sequence joins TRBV19 and TRBJ2-7; D is unclear. Trimming cost V 6 bases and J 5 bases, with 11 bases left between them. The germline V gene encodes CDR1 LNHDA and CDR2 SQIVND (reference sequence). CDR3 length: 12 residues. The CDR3 is CASSAPPHEQYF. DNA of the CDR3: TGTGCCAGTAGCGCACCCCCTCACGAGCAGTACTTC.